The 20 T cell receptor beta chains presented below share a single source sample, sequenced in a study of blood T cells in healthy people across ages. The use of a sample-barcoded 5' primer and a J-beta primer mix characterized a second PCR of about 7 to 12 cycles. One entry per CDR3 protein, called by TCRdb with MiXCR from the 5' RACE reads. This table holds approximately 800,000 distinct CDR3 sequences, roughly 64% found once. Input material: blood. Receptors originate from a man younger than 45 in good health.

The gene calls are TRBV4-2 and TRBJ1-1; 9 nucleotides match TRBD1. V was pared by 2 bases and J by 4 bases, with 5 bases of the junction left unmatched. The CDR3 is 15 amino acids. The germline V gene has CDR1 LGHNA and CDR2 YNFKEQ. The CDR3 here is CASSQMGQGSTEAFF. CDR3 bases: TGTGCCAGCAGCCAAATGGGACAGGGCAGCACTGAAGCTTTCTTT.

This clonotype was picked up one time. V and J are TRBV6-1 and TRBJ1-5; 7 bases line up with TRBD1. This CDR3 comprises 15 residues. J lost 5 bases, V lost 8 bases, and 12 bases had no gene match. CDR1 and CDR2 (germline): MNHNS, SASEGT. The CDR3 nucleotides read TGTGCCAGCTCGACCCGTCCGGACAGGTATCAGCCCCAGCATTTT. Translation gives CASSTRPDRYQPQHF.

The genes are TRBV20-1 and TRBJ2-1; possible D gene TRBD2, 5 bases. Trimming took 0 bases from V and 6 from J, leaving 12 bases between them. CDR1 DFQATT and CDR2 SNEGSKA come from the germline V gene (reference sequence). This CDR3 region has 14 residues. CDR3 nucleotides: TGCAGTGCTAGAGATCCCTCGGGGTCCAATGAGCAGTTCTTC. It codes for CSARDPSGSNEQFF.

The chain joins TRBV12-3 or TRBV12-4 to TRBJ2-1; D ambiguous. The CDR3 runs 13 residues. The V end lost 2 bases, the J end lost 9 bases, and 11 bases lay between the germline ends. CDR3 bases: TGTGCCAGCAGTTTAAGTATGTGGACTGAGCAGTTCTTC. Its protein is CASSLSMWTEQFF.

This clonotype appeared many times. The chain employs TRBV6-5 and TRBJ2-7, with D unclear. The CDR3 consists of 14 residues. Trimming shortened V by 2 bases and J by 1 base, and 9 bases separated the two germline ends. The germline V gene has CDR1 MNHEY and CDR2 SVGAGI. The CDR3 DNA sequence: TGTGCCAGCAGTTACGCGGTCAGTTCCTACGAGCAGTACTTC. The encoded protein is CASSYAVSSYEQYF.

This chain uses TRBV27 with TRBJ1-3, with no clear D. CDR3 length: 15 residues. Per germline, CDR1 MNHEY and CDR2 SMNVEV (reference sequence). The ends were cut back, 5 bases at V and 8 bases at J, with 19 bases in the middle. In DNA, the CDR3 is TGTGCCAGCAGTAATAGAGGACGCCGGCGGGACACCATATATTTT. This codes for CASSNRGRRRDTIYF.

The chain has TRBV11-2 and TRBJ2-3, with D tentatively TRBD1 or TRBD2 (6 bases each). V was cut by 7 bases and J by 3 bases, with 23 bases left in between. This CDR3 has 17 residues. From germline, CDR1 is SGHAT and CDR2 FQNNGV. The CDR3 sequence: CASTSSPFGGRTDTQYF. CDR3 DNA sequence: TGTGCCAGCACTTCTAGCCCCTTTGGGGGGCGGACAGATACGCAGTATTTT.

The CDR3, as DNA: TGTGCCAGCAGCTTAGTAGTCGGGGGGTACGAGCAGTACTTC. It translates to CASSLVVGGYEQYF. This rearrangement joins TRBV7-9 to TRBJ2-4, with 7 bases lining up with TRBD2. The J call may not be correct, given that the DNA end is closer to TRBJ2-7. The CDR3 consists of 14 residues. Per germline, CDR1 SEHNR and CDR2 FQNEAQ (reference sequence).

The chain links TRBV7-2 to TRBJ1-4; D remains unclear. CDR3 length equals 15 residues. V lost 1 base and J 0 bases, leaving 6 bases between the germline ends. The germline V gene encodes CDR1 SGHTA and CDR2 FQGNSA. The chain's CDR3 is CASSLVTSTNEKLFF. As DNA, the CDR3 is TGTGCCAGCAGCTTAGTAACTTCAACTAATGAAAAACTGTTTTTT.

The chain joins TRBV29-1 to TRBJ2-3; D not resolved. The CDR3 sequence is 14 residues long. CDR1 is SQVTM and CDR2 is ANQGSEA in the germline V gene. Trimming removed 2 bases from V and 5 bases from J, with 14 bases in between. CDR3 coding DNA: TGCAGCGTTGAACATGCGACAAGAGGAGATACGCAGTATTTT. It is translated as CSVEHATRGDTQYF.

This clonotype was seen a few times. V is TRBV9 and J is TRBJ1-2, with D tentatively TRBD1 (6 bases). The CDR3 extends over 17 amino acids. V was pared by 3 bases and J by 0 bases, with 18 bases between. In germline, CDR1 is SGDLS, CDR2 YYNGEE. The CDR3 spells CASSAGLDRHANYGYTF. Written as DNA, the CDR3 is TGTGCCAGCAGCGCGGGGTTGGACAGACACGCTAACTATGGCTACACCTTC.

This clonotype has only a few counts. The chain recombines TRBV7-2 with TRBJ2-4, with D possibly matching TRBD2 (5 bases). The better agreement between TRBJ2-5 and the DNA end casts doubt on the J call. The germline gives CDR1 SGHTA, CDR2 FQGNSA. This CDR3 has 13 residues. This CDR3 is CASSLGTGGTQYF. In DNA form, the CDR3 reads TGTGCCAGCAGCTTAGGGACTGGAGGGACCCAGTACTTC.

This clonotype was counted many times. The chain employs TRBV2 and TRBJ2-7; 12 nucleotides agree with TRBD2. The germline CDR1 and CDR2 sequences are SNHLY and FYNNEI. The CDR3 totals 15 residues. After removal of 6 bases from V and 6 bases from J, the junction contained 9 bases not matched to a gene. CDR3 in amino acids: CASRGRLAGDGEQYF. In DNA, the CDR3 is TGTGCCAGCAGGGGGAGACTAGCGGGAGACGGCGAGCAGTACTTC.

This chain links TRBV20-1 with TRBJ1-4; TRBD1 aligns across 9 bases. From germline, CDR1 is DFQATT and CDR2 SNEGSKA (reference sequence). V dropped 5 bases and J dropped 7; count of bases not matched to a gene: 5. CDR3 length equals 13 residues. DNA for the CDR3: TGCAGTGCTGCGGGACAGGGATCTGAAAAACTGTTTTTT. It encodes CSAAGQGSEKLFF.

The chain uses TRBV9 and TRBJ2-3; possible D gene TRBD2, 6 bases. CDR1 is SGDLS and CDR2 is YYNGEE in the germline V gene. This CDR3 is 15 amino acids long. Trimming took off 4 bases at V and 5 bases at J, with 17 bases between the two ends. The CDR3 nucleotides read TGTGCCAGCAGCAACCGGGCCTTGGGAGGAGATACGCAGTATTTT. Translation gives CASSNRALGGDTQYF.

The CDR3 DNA reads TGTGCCAGCACCCCAAACTTCGGAGACGGATCCGAGCCCCAGCATTTT. Its translation: CASTPNFGDGSEPQHF. The J gene is TRBJ1-5, the V gene TRBV12-3 or TRBV12-4; D gene ambiguous. Trimming removed 7 bases at V and 8 bases at J, with 24 bases between. This CDR3 is built from 16 residues.

The chain employs TRBV7-2 and TRBJ1-5, with 7 bases that match TRBD1. CDR1 and CDR2 (germline): SGHTA, FQGNSA. J lost 4 bases, V lost 8 bases, and 8 bases had no gene match. This CDR3 is built from 14 residues. This chain's CDR3 is CASSRDSNNQPQHF. For the CDR3, the DNA is TGTGCCAGCTCCCGGGACAGTAATAATCAGCCCCAGCATTTT.

The genes are TRBV12-3 or TRBV12-4 and TRBJ2-3, with D unclear. The CDR3 spans 13 residues. V shed 6 bases and J shed 6 bases, with 13 bases lying between them. The CDR3 DNA is TGTGCCAGCAGCGTGGGTGGGTACGATACGCAGTATTTT. Its protein is CASSVGGYDTQYF.

There are many counts of this clonotype. V usage is TRBV29-1 and J usage is TRBJ1-4; possible D gene TRBD1, 5 bases. CDR1 is SQVTM, CDR2 ANQGSEA, per germline. V was trimmed by 6 bases and J by 7 bases, leaving 9 bases between them. This CDR3 spans 11 amino acids. CDR3 sequence: CSVQRGEKLFF. In nucleotides, the CDR3 is TGCAGCGTACAGAGGGGTGAAAAACTGTTTTTT.

The chain has TRBV6-6 and TRBJ2-7; 8 nucleotides align to TRBD2. The CDR3 totals 14 residues. Germline CDR1 MNHNY, CDR2 SVGAGI (reference sequence). J lost 0 bases, V lost 7 bases, and 5 bases had no gene match. DNA for the CDR3: TGTGCCAGCATTGCTGGGACTAGCTCCTACGAGCAGTACTTC. This encodes CASIAGTSSYEQYF.